This TCR beta chain derives from a study of cytomegalovirus exposure and HLA in healthy donors. Overall study: Of some 400 genotyped donors, 81% clustered with self-reported Caucasian donors.

Study-level findings and limits: Certain sequence variants were highly shared and formed a cluster, and this cluster was likely a sequencing artifact.

Comment on this clone: The antigen remains unidentified.

The CDR3 sequence is 13 residues long. Germline CDR1 GTSNPN, CDR2 SVGIG (reference sequence). Trimming removed 3 bases from V and 6 bases from J, with 12 bases in between. Primers: 60 Vbeta forward and 13 Jbeta reverse. Sequencing was performed with immunoSEQ multiplex PCR; in TCRdb, only in-frame clones are kept and a portion is missing. The sample shows roughly 130,000 clones, around 75% of them seen only once. The chain employs TRBV30 and TRBJ1-5, with D possibly being TRBD1 (5 bases). This receptor was taken from a man aged 30 to 45 in good health and CMV-seronegative. Sequencing used PBMCs. The CDR3 DNA is TGTGCCTGGAGCGAGGAGGGGAGTCAGCCCCAGCATTTT. It specifies CAWSEEGSQPQHF. The full variable domain, rest sourced from reference TRBV30 and TRBJ1-5, is SQTIHQWPATLVQPVGSPLSLECTVEGTSNPNLYWYRQAAGRGLQLLFYSVGIGQISSEVPQNLSASRPQDRQFILSSKKLLLSDSGFYLCAWSEEGSQPQHFGDGTRLSIL.